This T cell receptor (beta chain) was found in a study of blood T cells in healthy people across ages. About the research overall: Using template switching, researchers captured about one barcoded beta molecule for each two T cells.

The V gene's germline CDR1 is MDHEN and CDR2 SYDVKM. The CDR3 is made up of 13 amino acids. V shed 7 bases and J shed 5 bases, with 15 bases lying between them. Per sample, no less than 5.5 micrograms of total RNA were extracted. Combining a sample-barcoded 5' primer with a J-beta primer mix, a second PCR ran for about 7 to 11 cycles. TCRdb called the 5' RACE reads again in MiXCR, with one record for every CDR3 protein. The repertoire includes nearly 800,000 distinct CDR3 sequences, 45% to 70% of them detected once, and 20% to 30% sits in the top ten. Material: blood. The TCR originated in a man aged 35 to 55 in good health. This chain joins TRBV28 and TRBJ2-7; D possibly matches TRBD1 or TRBD2 (5 bases each). The CDR3 DNA follows: TGTGCCAGCACCGAGGGGTCCTATAACGAGCAGTACTTC. This gives the protein CASTEGSYNEQYF.